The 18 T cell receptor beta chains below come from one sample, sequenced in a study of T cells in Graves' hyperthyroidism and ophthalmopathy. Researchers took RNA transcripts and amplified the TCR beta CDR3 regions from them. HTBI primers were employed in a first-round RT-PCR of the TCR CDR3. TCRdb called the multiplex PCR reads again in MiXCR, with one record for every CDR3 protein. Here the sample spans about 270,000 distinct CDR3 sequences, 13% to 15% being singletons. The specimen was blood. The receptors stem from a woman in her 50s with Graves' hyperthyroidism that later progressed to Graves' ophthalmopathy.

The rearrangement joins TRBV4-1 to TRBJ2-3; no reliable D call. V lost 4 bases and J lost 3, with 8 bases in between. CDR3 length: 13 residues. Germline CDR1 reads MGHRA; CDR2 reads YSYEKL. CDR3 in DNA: TGCGCCAGCAGCCTAGTCTTGACAGATACGCAGTATTTT. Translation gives CASSLVLTDTQYF.

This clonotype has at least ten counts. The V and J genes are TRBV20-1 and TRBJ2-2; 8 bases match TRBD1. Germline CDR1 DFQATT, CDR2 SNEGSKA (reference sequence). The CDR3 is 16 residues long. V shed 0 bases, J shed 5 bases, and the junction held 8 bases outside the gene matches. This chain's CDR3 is CSARDHGQGATGELFF. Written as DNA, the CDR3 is TGCAGTGCTAGAGATCATGGGCAGGGGGCAACCGGGGAGCTGTTTTTT.

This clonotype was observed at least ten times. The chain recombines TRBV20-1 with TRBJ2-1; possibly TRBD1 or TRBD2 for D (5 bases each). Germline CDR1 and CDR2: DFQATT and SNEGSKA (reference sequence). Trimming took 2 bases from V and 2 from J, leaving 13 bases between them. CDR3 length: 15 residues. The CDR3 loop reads CSARSGTTPYNEQFF. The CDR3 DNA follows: TGCAGTGCTAGATCTGGGACGACTCCCTACAATGAGCAGTTCTTC.

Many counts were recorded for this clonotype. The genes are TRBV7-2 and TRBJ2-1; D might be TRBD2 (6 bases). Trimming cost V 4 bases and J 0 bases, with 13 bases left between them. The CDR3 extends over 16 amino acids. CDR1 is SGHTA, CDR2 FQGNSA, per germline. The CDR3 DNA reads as TGTGCCAGCAGCTCACCCCGGGAGAGCTCCTACAATGAGCAGTTCTTC. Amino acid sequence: CASSSPRESSYNEQFF.

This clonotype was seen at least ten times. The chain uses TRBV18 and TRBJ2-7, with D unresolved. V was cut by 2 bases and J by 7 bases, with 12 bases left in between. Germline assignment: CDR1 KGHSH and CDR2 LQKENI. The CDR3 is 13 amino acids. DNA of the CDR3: TGTGCCAGCTCACCAAATCTGGCGGTTGAGCAGTACTTC. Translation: CASSPNLAVEQYF.

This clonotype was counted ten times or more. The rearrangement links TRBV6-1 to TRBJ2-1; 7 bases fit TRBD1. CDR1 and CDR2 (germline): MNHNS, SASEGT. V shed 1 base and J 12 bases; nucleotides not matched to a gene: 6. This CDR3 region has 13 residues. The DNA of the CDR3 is TGTGCCAGCAGTGAAGGTTCTAACAGGGGGCAGTTCTTC. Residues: CASSEGSNRGQFF.

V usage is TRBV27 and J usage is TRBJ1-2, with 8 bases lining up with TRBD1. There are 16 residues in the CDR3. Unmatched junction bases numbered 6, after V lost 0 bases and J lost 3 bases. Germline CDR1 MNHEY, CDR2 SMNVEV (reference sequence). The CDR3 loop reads CASSLSPAGGDYGYTF. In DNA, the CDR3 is TGTGCCAGCAGTTTATCACCGGCAGGGGGCGACTATGGCTACACCTTC.

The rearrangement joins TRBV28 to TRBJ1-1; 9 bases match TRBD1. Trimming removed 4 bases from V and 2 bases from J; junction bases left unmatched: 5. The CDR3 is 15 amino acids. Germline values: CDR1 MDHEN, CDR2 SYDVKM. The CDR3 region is CASSYRQGGNTEAFF. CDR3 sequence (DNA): TGTGCCAGCAGTTATCGACAGGGGGGTAACACTGAAGCTTTCTTT.

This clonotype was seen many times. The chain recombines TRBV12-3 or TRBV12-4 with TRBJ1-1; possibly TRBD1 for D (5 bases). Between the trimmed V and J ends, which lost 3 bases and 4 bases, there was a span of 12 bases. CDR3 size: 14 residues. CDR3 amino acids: CASSFVPGITEAFF. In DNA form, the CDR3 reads TGTGCCAGCAGTTTCGTCCCAGGGATCACTGAAGCTTTCTTT.

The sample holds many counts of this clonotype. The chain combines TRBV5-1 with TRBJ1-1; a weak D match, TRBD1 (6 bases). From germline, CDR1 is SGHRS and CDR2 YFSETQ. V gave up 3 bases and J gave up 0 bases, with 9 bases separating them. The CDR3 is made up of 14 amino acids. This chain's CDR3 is CASSSGQMNTEAFF. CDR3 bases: TGCGCCAGCAGCTCCGGACAGATGAACACTGAAGCTTTCTTT. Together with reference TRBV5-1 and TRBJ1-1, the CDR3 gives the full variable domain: KAGVTQTPRYLIKTRGQQVTLSCSPISGHRSVSWYQQTPGQGLQFLFEYFSETQRNKGNFPGRFSGRQFSNSRSEMNVSTLELGDSALYLCASSSGQMNTEAFFGQGTRLTVV.

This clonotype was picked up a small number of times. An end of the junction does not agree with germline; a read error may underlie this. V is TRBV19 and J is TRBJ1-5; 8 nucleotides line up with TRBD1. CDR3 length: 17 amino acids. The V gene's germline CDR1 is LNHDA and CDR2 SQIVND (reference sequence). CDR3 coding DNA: TGTGCCAGTAGTGTAGAGCCTGGCAGGGGGCGGTTTCAGCCCCAGCATTTT. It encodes CASSVEPGRGRFQPQHF.

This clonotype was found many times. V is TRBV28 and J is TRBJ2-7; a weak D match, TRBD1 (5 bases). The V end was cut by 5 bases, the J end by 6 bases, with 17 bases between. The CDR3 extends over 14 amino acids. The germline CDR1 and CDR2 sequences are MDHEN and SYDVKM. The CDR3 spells CASSLRAVGVEQYF. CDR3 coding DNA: TGTGCCAGCAGTCTCCGGGCCGTAGGGGTCGAGCAGTACTTC.

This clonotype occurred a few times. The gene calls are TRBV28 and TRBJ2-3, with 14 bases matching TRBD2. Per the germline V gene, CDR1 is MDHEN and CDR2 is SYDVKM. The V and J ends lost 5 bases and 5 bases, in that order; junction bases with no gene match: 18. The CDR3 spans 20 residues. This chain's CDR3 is CASSIPGLAGVQGAVDTQYF. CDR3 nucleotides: TGTGCCAGCAGTATCCCGGGACTAGCGGGAGTTCAGGGTGCGGTAGATACGCAGTATTTT.

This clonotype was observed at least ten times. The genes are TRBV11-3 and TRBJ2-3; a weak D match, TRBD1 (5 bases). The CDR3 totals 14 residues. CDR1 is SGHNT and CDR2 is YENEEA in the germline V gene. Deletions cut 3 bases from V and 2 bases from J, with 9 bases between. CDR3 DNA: TGTGCCAGCAGCTTTGGCAGGGCCACAGATACGCAGTATTTT. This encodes CASSFGRATDTQYF.

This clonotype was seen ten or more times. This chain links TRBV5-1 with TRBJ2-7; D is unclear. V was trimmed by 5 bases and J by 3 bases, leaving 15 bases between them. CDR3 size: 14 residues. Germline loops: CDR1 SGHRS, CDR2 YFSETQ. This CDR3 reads CASRNGPRRYEQYF. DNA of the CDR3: TGCGCCAGCAGAAATGGCCCTCGACGCTACGAGCAGTACTTC.

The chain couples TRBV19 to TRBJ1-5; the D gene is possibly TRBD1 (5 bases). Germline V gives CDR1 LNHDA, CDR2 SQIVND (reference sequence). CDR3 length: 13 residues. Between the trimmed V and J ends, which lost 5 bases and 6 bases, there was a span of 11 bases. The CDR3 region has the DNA TGTGCCAGTAGTCAACTCACAGGTCAGCCCCAGCATTTT. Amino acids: CASSQLTGQPQHF.

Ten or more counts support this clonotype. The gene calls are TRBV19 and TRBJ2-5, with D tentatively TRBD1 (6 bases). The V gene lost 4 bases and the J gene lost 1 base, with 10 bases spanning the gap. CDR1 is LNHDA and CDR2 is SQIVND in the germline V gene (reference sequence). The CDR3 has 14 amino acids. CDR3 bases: TGTGCCAGTAGTAGTATGGACAGCCAAGAGACCCAGTACTTC. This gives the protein CASSSMDSQETQYF.

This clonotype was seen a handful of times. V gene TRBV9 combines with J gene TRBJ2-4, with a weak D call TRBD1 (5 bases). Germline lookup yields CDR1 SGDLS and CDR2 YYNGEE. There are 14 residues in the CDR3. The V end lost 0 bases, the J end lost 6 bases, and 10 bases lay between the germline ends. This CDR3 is CASSVGPQGNIQYF. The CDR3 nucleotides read TGTGCCAGCAGCGTAGGTCCCCAGGGAAACATTCAGTACTTC.